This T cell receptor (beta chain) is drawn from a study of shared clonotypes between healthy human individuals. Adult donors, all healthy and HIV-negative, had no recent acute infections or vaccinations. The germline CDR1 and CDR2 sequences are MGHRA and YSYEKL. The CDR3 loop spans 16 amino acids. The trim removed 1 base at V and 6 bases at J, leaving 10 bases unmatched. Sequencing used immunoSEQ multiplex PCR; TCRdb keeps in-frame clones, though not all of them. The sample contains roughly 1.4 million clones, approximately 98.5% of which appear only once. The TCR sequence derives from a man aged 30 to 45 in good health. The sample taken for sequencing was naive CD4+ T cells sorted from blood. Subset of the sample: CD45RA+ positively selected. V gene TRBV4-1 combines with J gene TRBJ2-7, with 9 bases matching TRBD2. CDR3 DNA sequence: TGCGCCAGCAGCCAAGTAACAGCGGGAGGAGTAGGCGAGCAGTACTTC. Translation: CASSQVTAGGVGEQYF.